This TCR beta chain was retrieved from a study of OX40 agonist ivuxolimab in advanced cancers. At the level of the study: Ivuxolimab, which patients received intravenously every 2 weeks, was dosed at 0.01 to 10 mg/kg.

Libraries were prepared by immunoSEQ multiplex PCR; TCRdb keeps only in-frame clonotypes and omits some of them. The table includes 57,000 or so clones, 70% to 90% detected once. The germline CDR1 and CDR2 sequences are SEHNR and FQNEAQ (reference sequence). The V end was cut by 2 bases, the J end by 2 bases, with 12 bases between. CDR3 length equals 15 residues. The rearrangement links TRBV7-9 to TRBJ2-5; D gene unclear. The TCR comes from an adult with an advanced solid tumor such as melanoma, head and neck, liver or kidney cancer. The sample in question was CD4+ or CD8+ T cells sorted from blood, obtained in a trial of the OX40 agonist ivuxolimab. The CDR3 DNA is TGTGCCAGCAGCTTATGGGGTTACGGGCAAGAGACCCAGTACTTC. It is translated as CASSLWGYGQETQYF.